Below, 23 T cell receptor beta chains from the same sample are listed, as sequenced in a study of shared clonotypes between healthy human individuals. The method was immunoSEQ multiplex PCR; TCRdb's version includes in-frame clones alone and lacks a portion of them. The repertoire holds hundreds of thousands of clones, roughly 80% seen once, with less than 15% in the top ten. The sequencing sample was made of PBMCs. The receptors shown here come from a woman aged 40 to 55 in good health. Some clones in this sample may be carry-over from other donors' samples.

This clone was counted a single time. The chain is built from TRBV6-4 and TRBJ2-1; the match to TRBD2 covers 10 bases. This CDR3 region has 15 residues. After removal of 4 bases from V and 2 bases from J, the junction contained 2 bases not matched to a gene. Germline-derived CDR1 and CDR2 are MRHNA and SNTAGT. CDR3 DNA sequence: TGTGCCAGCAGTGTACTAGCGGGGCCCTACAATGAGCAGTTCTTC. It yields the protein CASSVLAGPYNEQFF.

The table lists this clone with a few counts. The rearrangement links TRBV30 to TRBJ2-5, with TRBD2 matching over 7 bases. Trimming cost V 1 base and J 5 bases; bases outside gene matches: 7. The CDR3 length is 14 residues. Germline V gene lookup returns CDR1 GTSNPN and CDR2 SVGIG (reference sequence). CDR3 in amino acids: CAWSGGGSSETQYF. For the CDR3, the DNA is TGTGCCTGGAGTGGGGGCGGGAGTTCGGAGACCCAGTACTTC.

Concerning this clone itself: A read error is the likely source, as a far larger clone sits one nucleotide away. The CDR3 DNA sequence: TGTGCCAGCAGCTGGCGGAGGGCCGTCGACGAGCAGTACTTC. Its protein is CASSWRRAVDEQYF. V usage is TRBV5-4 and J usage is TRBJ2-7, with D maybe TRBD2 (6 bases). This CDR3 has 14 residues. V lost 3 bases, J lost 5 bases, and 15 bases lay in between. In germline, CDR1 is SGHNT, CDR2 YYREEE (reference sequence).

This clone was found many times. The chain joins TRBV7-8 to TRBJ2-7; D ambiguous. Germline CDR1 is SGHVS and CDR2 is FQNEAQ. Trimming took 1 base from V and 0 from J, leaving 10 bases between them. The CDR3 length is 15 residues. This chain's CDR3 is CASSLGRRVSYEQYF. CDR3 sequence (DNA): TGTGCCAGCAGCTTAGGTCGCCGGGTCTCCTACGAGCAGTACTTC.

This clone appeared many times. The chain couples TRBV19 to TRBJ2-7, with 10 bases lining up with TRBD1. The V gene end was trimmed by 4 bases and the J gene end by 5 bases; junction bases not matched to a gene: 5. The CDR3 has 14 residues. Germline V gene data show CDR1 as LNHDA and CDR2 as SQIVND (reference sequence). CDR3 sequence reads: CASSTTGTGDEQYF. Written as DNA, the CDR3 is TGTGCCAGTAGTACTACCGGGACAGGGGACGAGCAGTACTTC.

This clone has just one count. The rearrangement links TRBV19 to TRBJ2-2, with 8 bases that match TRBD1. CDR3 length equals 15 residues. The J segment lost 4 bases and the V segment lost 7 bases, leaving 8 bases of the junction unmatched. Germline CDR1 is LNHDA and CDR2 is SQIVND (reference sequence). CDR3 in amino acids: CASKTRGPGTGELFF. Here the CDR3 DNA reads TGTGCCAGTAAGACCAGGGGGCCTGGCACCGGGGAGCTGTTTTTT.

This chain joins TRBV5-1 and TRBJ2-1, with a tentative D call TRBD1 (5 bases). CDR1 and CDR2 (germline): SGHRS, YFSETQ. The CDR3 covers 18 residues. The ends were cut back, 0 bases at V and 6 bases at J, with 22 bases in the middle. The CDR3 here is CASSLEFRARSGFNEQFF. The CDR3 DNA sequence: TGCGCCAGCAGCTTGGAGTTCCGGGCTAGATCAGGGTTCAATGAGCAGTTCTTC.

The CDR3 reads CSFSKGFGEKLFF. The CDR3 DNA sequence: TGCAGCTTCTCTAAGGGGTTTGGGGAAAAACTGTTTTTT. The chain links TRBV29-1 to TRBJ1-4, with D perhaps matching TRBD1 (5 bases). Germline CDR1 SQVTM, CDR2 ANQGSEA. The germline V and J ends were trimmed by 8 bases and 8 bases, with 18 bases remaining between them. CDR3 length: 13 residues.

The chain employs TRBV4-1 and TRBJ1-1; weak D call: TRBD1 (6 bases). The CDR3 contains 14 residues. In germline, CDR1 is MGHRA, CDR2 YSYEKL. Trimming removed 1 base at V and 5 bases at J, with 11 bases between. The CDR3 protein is CASSQGGAGTEAFF. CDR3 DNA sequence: TGCGCCAGCAGCCAAGGGGGGGCTGGAACTGAAGCTTTCTTT.

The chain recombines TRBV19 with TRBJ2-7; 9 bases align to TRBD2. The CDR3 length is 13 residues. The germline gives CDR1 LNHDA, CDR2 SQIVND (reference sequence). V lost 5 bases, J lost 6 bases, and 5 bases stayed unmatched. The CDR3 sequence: CASSSREGREQYF. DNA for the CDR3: TGTGCCAGTAGTTCGCGGGAGGGCCGCGAGCAGTACTTC.

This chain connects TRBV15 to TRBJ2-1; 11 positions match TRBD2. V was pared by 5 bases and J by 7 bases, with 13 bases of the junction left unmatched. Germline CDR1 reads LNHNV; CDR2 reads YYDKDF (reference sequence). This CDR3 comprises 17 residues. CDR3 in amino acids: CATSARRASGRLNEQFF. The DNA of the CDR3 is TGTGCCACCAGCGCAAGGAGGGCTAGCGGGAGGTTGAATGAGCAGTTCTTC.

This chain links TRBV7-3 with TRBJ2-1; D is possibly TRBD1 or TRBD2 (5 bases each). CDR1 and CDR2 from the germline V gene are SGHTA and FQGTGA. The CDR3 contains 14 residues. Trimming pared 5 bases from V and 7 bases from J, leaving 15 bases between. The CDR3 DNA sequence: TGTGCCAGCAGCCTTCCGGGGCTGAGGAATGAGCAGTTCTTC. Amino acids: CASSLPGLRNEQFF. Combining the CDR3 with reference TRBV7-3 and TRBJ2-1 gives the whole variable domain GAGVSQTPSNKVTEKGKYVELRCDPISGHTALYWYRQSLGQGPEFLIYFQGTGAADDSGLPNDRFFAVRPEGSVSTLKIQRTERGDSAVYLCASSLPGLRNEQFFGPGTRLTVL.

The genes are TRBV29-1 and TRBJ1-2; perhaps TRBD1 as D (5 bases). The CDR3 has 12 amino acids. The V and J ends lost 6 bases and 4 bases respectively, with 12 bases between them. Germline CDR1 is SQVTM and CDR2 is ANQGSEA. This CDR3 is CSVQGRSYGYTF. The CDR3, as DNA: TGCAGCGTCCAGGGACGGTCCTATGGCTACACCTTC.

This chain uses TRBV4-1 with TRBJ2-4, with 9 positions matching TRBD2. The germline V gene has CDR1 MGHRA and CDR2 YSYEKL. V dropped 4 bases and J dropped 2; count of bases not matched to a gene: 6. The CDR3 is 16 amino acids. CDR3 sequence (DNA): TGCGCCAGCAGCCGACTAGCGGAACATCCCAAAAACATTCAGTACTTC. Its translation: CASSRLAEHPKNIQYF.

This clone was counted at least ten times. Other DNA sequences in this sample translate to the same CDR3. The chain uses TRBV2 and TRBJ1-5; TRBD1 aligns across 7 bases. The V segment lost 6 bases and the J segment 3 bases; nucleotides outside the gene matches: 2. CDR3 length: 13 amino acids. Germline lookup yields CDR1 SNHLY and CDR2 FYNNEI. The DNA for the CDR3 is TGTGCCAGCAGGGGACAGTCCAATCAGCCCCAGCATTTT. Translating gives CASRGQSNQPQHF.

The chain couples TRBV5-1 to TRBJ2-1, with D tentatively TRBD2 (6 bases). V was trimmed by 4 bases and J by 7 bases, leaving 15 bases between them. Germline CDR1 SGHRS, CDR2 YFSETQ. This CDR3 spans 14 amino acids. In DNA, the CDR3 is TGCGCCAGCAGCCCCACGACGAGCGGGAATGAGCAGTTCTTC. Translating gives CASSPTTSGNEQFF. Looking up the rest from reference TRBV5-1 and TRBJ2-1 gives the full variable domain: KAGVTQTPRYLIKTRGQQVTLSCSPISGHRSVSWYQQTPGQGLQFLFEYFSETQRNKGNFPGRFSGRQFSNSRSEMNVSTLELGDSALYLCASSPTTSGNEQFFGPGTRLTVL.

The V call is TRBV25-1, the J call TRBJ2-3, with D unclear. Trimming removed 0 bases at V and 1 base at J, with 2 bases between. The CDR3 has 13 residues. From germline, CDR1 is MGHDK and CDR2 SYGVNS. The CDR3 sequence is CASSEYGTDTQYF. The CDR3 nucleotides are TGTGCCAGCAGTGAATATGGCACAGATACGCAGTATTTT.

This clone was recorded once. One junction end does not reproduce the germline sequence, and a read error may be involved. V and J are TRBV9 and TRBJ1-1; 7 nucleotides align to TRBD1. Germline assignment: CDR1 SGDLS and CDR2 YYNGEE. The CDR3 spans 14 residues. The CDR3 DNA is TGTGCCGGCAGTAGACAGGGTGGCCAGGCTGAAGCTTTCTTT. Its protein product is CAGSRQGGQAEAFF.

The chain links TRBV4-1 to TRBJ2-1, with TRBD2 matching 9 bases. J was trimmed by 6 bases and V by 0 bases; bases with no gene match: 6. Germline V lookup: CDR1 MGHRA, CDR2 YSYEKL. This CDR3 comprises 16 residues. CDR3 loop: CASSQERLAVGNEQFF. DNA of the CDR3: TGCGCCAGCAGCCAAGAAAGACTAGCGGTTGGCAATGAGCAGTTCTTC.

CDR3 nucleotides: TGCGCCAGCAGCATAGACCCCGCCGGCACCACCGGGGAGCTGTTTTTT. Translating gives CASSIDPAGTTGELFF. The V and J genes are TRBV5-1 and TRBJ2-2, with unresolved D. Germline loops: CDR1 SGHRS, CDR2 YFSETQ. Trimming took 4 bases from V and 4 from J, leaving 17 bases between them. This CDR3 region has 16 residues.

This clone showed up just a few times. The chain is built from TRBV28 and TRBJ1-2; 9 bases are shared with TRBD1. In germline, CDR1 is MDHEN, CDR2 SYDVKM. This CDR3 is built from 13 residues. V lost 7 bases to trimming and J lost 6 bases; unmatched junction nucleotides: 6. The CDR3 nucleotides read TGTGCCAGCAAAAAGGGGGACAGGGATGGCTACACCTTC. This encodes CASKKGDRDGYTF.

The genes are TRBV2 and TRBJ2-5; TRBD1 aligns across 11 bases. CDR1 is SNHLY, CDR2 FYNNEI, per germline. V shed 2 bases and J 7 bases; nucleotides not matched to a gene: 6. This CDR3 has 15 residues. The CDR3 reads CASSERTGGTGTQYF. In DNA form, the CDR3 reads TGTGCCAGCAGTGAACGGACAGGGGGCACGGGGACCCAGTACTTC.

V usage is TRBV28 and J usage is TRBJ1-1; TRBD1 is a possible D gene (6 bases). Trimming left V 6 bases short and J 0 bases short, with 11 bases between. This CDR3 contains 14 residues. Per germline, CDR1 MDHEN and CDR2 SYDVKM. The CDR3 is CASRPGQLNTEAFF. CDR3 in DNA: TGTGCCAGCAGACCCGGACAGCTGAACACTGAAGCTTTCTTT.